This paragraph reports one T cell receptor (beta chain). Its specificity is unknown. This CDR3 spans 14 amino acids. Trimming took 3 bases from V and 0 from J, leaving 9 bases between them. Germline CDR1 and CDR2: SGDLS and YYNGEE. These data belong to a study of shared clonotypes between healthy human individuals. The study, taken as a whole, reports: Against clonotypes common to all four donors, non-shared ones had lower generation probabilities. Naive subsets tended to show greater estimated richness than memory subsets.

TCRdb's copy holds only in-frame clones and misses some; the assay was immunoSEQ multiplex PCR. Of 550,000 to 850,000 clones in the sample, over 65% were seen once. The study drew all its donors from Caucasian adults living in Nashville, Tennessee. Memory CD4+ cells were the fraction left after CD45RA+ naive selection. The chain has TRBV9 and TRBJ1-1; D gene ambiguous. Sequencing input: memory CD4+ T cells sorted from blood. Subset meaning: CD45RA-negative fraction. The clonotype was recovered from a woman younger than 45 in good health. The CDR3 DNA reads TGTGCCAGCAGCGCCCCGACTATGAACACTGAAGCTTTCTTT. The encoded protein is CASSAPTMNTEAFF.